This T cell receptor (beta chain) was recovered during a study of blood T cell repertoires in COVID-19. Turning to the study itself: PBMCs, B-cell-depleted T cells, or T cells provided the cDNA or gDNA that made up the material.

Trimming removed 5 bases from V and 9 bases from J, with 14 bases in between. The CDR3 is 13 residues long. Germline CDR1 LNHDA, CDR2 SQIVND (reference sequence). Measured with immunoSEQ multiplex PCR; TCRdb has only the in-frame clones, and not every one. Among 650,000 to 800,000 clones listed, around 89% were seen once. The TCR was taken from a woman between 18 and 29 years old with acute or convalescent COVID-19. The rearrangement joins TRBV19 to TRBJ2-1; a possible D gene is TRBD2 (5 bases). The sequencing input was peripheral blood. This chain's CDR3 is CASSLSVAGEQFF. The CDR3, as DNA: TGTGCCAGTAGTCTTAGCGTCGCGGGTGAGCAGTTCTTC.